These 29 T cell receptor beta chains were all obtained from the same sample, sequenced in a study of blood T cells in healthy people across ages. Combining a sample-barcoded 5' primer with a J-beta primer mix, a second PCR ran for about 6 to 12 cycles. TCRdb passed the 5' RACE reads through MiXCR, listing each CDR3 protein once. The sample has roughly 1.5 million distinct CDR3 sequences, about 42% seen once; the top ten hold over 3.5%. The sequenced material came from blood. The receptor set was obtained from a woman aged 18-30 years in good health.

In this sample, this clonotype turned up many times. The V gene is TRBV4-1, the J gene TRBJ2-1; D may be TRBD2 (6 bases). The germline V gene has CDR1 MGHRA and CDR2 YSYEKL. Deletions cut 1 base from V and 3 bases from J, with 13 bases between. The CDR3 runs to 16 residues. The CDR3 nucleotides are TGCGCCAGCAGCCAAGTCACGGGGGTGATCTACAATGAGCAGTTCTTC. The encoded protein is CASSQVTGVIYNEQFF.

V is TRBV5-1 and J is TRBJ2-1; 8 nucleotides line up with TRBD2. The CDR3 sequence is 16 residues long. Germline trimming cut 4 bases from V and 2 bases from J; bases unmatched to any gene: 8. CDR1 is SGHRS and CDR2 is YFSETQ in the germline V gene. The DNA of the CDR3 is TGCGCCAGCAGCAAATTGACGGGGGGGGCCTACAATGAGCAGTTCTTC. Translating gives CASSKLTGGAYNEQFF. Filled out from reference TRBV5-1 and TRBJ2-1, the complete variable domain reads KAGVTQTPRYLIKTRGQQVTLSCSPISGHRSVSWYQQTPGQGLQFLFEYFSETQRNKGNFPGRFSGRQFSNSRSEMNVSTLELGDSALYLCASSKLTGGAYNEQFFGPGTRLTVL.

This clonotype was found a few times. The rearrangement joins TRBV20-1 to TRBJ2-7; 9 positions agree with TRBD2. Germline V lookup: CDR1 DFQATT, CDR2 SNEGSKA (reference sequence). V lost 4 bases, J lost 3 bases, and 4 bases stayed unmatched. This CDR3 has 13 amino acids. CDR3 amino acids: CSAKILAGYEQYF. The CDR3 DNA reads as TGCAGTGCTAAAATACTAGCGGGCTACGAGCAGTACTTC.

The chain carries TRBV19 and TRBJ1-1, with D tentatively TRBD1 (6 bases). This CDR3 region has 13 residues. The V gene's germline CDR1 is LNHDA and CDR2 SQIVND (reference sequence). With 2 bases removed from V and 11 bases from J, the gap between germline ends came to 15 bases. The CDR3 nucleotides are TGTGCCAGTAGTATACCGGGGGCCCTGTGGGCTTTCTTT. It yields the protein CASSIPGALWAFF.

V usage is TRBV10-3 and J usage is TRBJ2-5; 12 nucleotides agree with TRBD2. The CDR3 runs to 14 residues. With 5 bases clipped from V and 11 bases from J, the junction kept 9 bases outside the gene matches. Germline V CDR1 and CDR2: ENHRY, SYGVKD. Written as DNA, the CDR3 is TGTGCCATCAGTACTAGCGGGGGGTTCAATGGGCAGTACTTC. Amino acids: CAISTSGGFNGQYF.

This clonotype was counted a few times. The chain is built from TRBV7-3 and TRBJ2-7; maybe TRBD1 (5 bases). The CDR3 contains 15 residues. V shed 1 base and J shed 7 bases, with 17 bases lying between them. Germline CDR1 is SGHTA and CDR2 is FQGTGA. The CDR3 loop reads CASSLMPGNYNEQYF. The CDR3 DNA reads TGTGCCAGCAGCTTAATGCCAGGGAACTACAATGAGCAGTACTTC.

This rearrangement joins TRBV28 to TRBJ2-1; the D is unclear. The CDR3 spans 15 residues. Germline V gene lookup returns CDR1 MDHEN and CDR2 SYDVKM. V lost 7 bases and J lost 2, with 15 bases in between. CDR3 in DNA: TGTGCCAGCAACCAGTTAATAAGGCCCTACAATGAGCAGTTCTTC. Translation gives CASNQLIRPYNEQFF.

This clonotype was seen more than once but under ten times. The chain is built from TRBV7-9 and TRBJ1-1; tentative D call: TRBD1 (6 bases). The germline V gene encodes CDR1 SEHNR and CDR2 FQNEAQ (reference sequence). Trimming pared 4 bases from V and 4 bases from J, leaving 19 bases between. CDR3 length equals 16 residues. DNA of the CDR3: TGTGCCAGCAGCTCCACCCAATGGGGGGCTGTCACTGAAGCTTTCTTT. Residues: CASSSTQWGAVTEAFF. The entire variable domain, with the rest obtained from reference TRBV7-9 and TRBJ1-1, is as follows: DTGVSQNPRHKITKRGQNVTFRCDPISEHNRLYWYRQTLGQGPEFLTYFQNEAQLEKSRLLSDRFSAERPKGSFSTLEIQRTEQGDSAMYLCASSSTQWGAVTEAFFGQGTRLTVV.

V gene TRBV5-1 combines with J gene TRBJ2-5; 9 nucleotides align to TRBD2. The CDR3 is 15 residues long. Trimming took 5 bases from V and 5 from J; bases not matched to a gene: 10. Germline V gene data show CDR1 as SGHRS and CDR2 as YFSETQ. The CDR3 region is CASRPGTSSGETQYF. The CDR3, as DNA: TGCGCCAGCAGACCCGGGACTAGCTCTGGGGAGACCCAGTACTTC. Supplemented by reference TRBV5-1 and TRBJ2-5, the full variable domain reads KAGVTQTPRYLIKTRGQQVTLSCSPISGHRSVSWYQQTPGQGLQFLFEYFSETQRNKGNFPGRFSGRQFSNSRSEMNVSTLELGDSALYLCASRPGTSSGETQYFGPGTRLLVL.

V and J are TRBV7-2 and TRBJ1-1; 8 nucleotides align to TRBD1. There are 16 residues in the CDR3. The germline gives CDR1 SGHTA, CDR2 FQGNSA. V dropped 3 bases and J dropped 5; count of bases not matched to a gene: 11. The CDR3 reads CASSFDRGPPRTEAFF. In nucleotides, the CDR3 is TGTGCCAGCAGCTTTGACAGGGGTCCCCCGCGGACTGAAGCTTTCTTT.

The chain recombines TRBV29-1 with TRBJ2-7, with TRBD2 matching 8 bases. The CDR3 is made up of 14 amino acids. The V segment lost 4 bases and the J segment 7 bases; nucleotides outside the gene matches: 12. The germline gives CDR1 SQVTM, CDR2 ANQGSEA. CDR3 sequence (DNA): TGCAGCGTTGTAAACGGGAGGGGAGGAAATGAGCAGTACTTC. Amino acids: CSVVNGRGGNEQYF.

A few counts support this clonotype. The chain joins TRBV29-1 to TRBJ1-2; D perhaps matches TRBD1 (6 bases). Trimming took 6 bases from V and 8 from J, leaving 16 bases between them. The CDR3 length is 12 residues. Germline V lookup: CDR1 SQVTM, CDR2 ANQGSEA. The CDR3 sequence: CSVGGYRDGYTF. DNA for the CDR3: TGCAGCGTCGGGGGCTACAGGGACGGCTACACCTTC.

J is TRBJ2-7 and V is TRBV29-1, with D unresolved. The germline V gene has CDR1 SQVTM and CDR2 ANQGSEA. V lost 2 bases and J lost 5, with 7 bases in between. This CDR3 spans 11 amino acids. CDR3 DNA: TGCAGCGTTGAATCTTACCACGAGCAGTACTTC. It codes for CSVESYHEQYF.

The chain uses TRBV12-3 or TRBV12-4 and TRBJ2-5, with TRBD1 matching 8 bases. CDR3 length equals 15 residues. V shed 2 bases and J 3 bases; nucleotides not matched to a gene: 5. CDR3 in amino acids: CASSLQGATEETQYF. The DNA for the CDR3 is TGTGCCAGCAGTTTACAGGGGGCCACCGAAGAGACCCAGTACTTC.

The V and J genes are TRBV7-9 and TRBJ2-5; TRBD1 is a possible D gene (5 bases). Per germline, CDR1 SEHNR and CDR2 FQNEAQ (reference sequence). The V end was cut by 10 bases, the J end by 2 bases, with 11 bases between. The CDR3 sequence is 12 residues long. The chain's CDR3 is CATDSLQETQYF. The CDR3 nucleotides read TGTGCCACCGACAGCTTACAAGAGACCCAGTACTTC.

V gene TRBV20-1 combines with J gene TRBJ1-4, with D unresolved. The CDR3 is 14 residues long. V was clipped by 5 bases and J by 0 bases, with 10 bases between them. CDR1 is DFQATT, CDR2 SNEGSKA, per germline (reference sequence). The CDR3 reads CSALSRTTNEKLFF. In DNA, the CDR3 is TGCAGTGCTCTCAGCAGAACAACTAATGAAAAACTGTTTTTT.

This clonotype was seen once. The chain combines TRBV7-7 with TRBJ2-6; D remains ambiguous. Germline V gene lookup returns CDR1 SSHAT and CDR2 FNYEAQ (reference sequence). CDR3 length: 17 amino acids. The CDR3 loop is CVSSLAPSLEGANVLTF. For the CDR3, the DNA is TGTGTTAGCAGCTTAGCTCCATCCCTTGAGGGGGCCAACGTCCTGACTTTC. Variable domain in full (rest from reference TRBV7-7 and TRBJ2-6): GAGVSQSPRYKVTKRGQDVTLRCDPISSHATLYWYQQALGQGPEFLTYFNYEAQPDKSGLPSDRFSAERPEGSISTLTIQRTEQRDSAMYRCVSSLAPSLEGANVLTFGAGSRLTVL.

The chain has TRBV20-1 and TRBJ1-2, with D maybe TRBD1 (6 bases). Between the trimmed V and J ends, which lost 0 bases and 8 bases, there was a span of 19 bases. Germline V gene lookup returns CDR1 DFQATT and CDR2 SNEGSKA (reference sequence). This CDR3 has 15 amino acids. Written as DNA, the CDR3 is TGCAGTGCTAGAGACCCGTCGGGGGGCTCAGGCGGCTACACCTTC. Its protein product is CSARDPSGGSGGYTF.

The V gene is TRBV7-6, the J gene TRBJ1-4; D not certain. The V gene's germline CDR1 is SGHVS and CDR2 FNYEAQ. The V and J ends lost 2 bases and 0 bases respectively, with 10 bases between them. The CDR3 sequence is 16 residues long. CDR3 loop: CASSLPVGATNEKLFF. The CDR3 DNA sequence: TGTGCCAGCAGCTTACCCGTCGGGGCAACTAATGAAAAACTGTTTTTT. The variable domain in full, completed from reference TRBV7-6 and TRBJ1-4, reads GAGVSQSPRYKVTKRGQDVALRCDPISGHVSLYWYRQALGQGPEFLTYFNYEAQQDKSGLPNDRFSAERPEGSISTLTIQRTEQRDSAMYRCASSLPVGATNEKLFFGSGTQLSVL.

This clonotype has only a few counts. The chain recombines TRBV27 with TRBJ1-6, with no clear D. V was shortened by 0 bases and J by 8 bases, with 11 bases between the two germline ends. Germline V gene lookup returns CDR1 MNHEY and CDR2 SMNVEV (reference sequence). The length of the CDR3 is 15 residues. CDR3 residues: CASSLSRPTYSPLHF. CDR3 DNA: TGTGCCAGCAGTTTATCGAGGCCCACCTATTCACCCCTCCACTTT.

This clonotype was picked up a small number of times. This chain links TRBV12-3 or TRBV12-4 with TRBJ2-3, with D hard to call. The ends were cut back, 7 bases at V and 2 bases at J, with 16 bases in the middle. The CDR3 extends over 15 amino acids. The CDR3 spells CASKNTPAITDTQYF. The CDR3 DNA reads as TGTGCCAGCAAAAACACCCCAGCTATCACAGATACGCAGTATTTT.

This clonotype was counted only a few times. The V gene is TRBV18, the J gene TRBJ2-2; D might be TRBD2 (5 bases). The CDR3 is made up of 14 amino acids. V was pared by 3 bases and J by 3 bases, with 8 bases between. The V gene's germline CDR1 is KGHSH and CDR2 LQKENI. The CDR3 sequence: CASSPGVHTGELFF. CDR3 coding DNA: TGTGCCAGCTCACCCGGGGTGCACACCGGGGAGCTGTTTTTT.

V gene TRBV6-2 or TRBV6-3 combines with J gene TRBJ2-5; TRBD2 aligns across 9 bases. V was clipped by 6 bases and J by 12 bases; unmatched bases: 8. The CDR3 has 12 residues. The germline V gene has CDR1 MNHEY and CDR2 SVGEGT. Here the CDR3 reads CASRQGTSREYF. In DNA, the CDR3 is TGTGCCAGCAGACAAGGGACTAGCCGCGAGTACTTC.

V and J are TRBV6-5 and TRBJ2-7; possible D gene TRBD2, 6 bases. V lost 0 bases to trimming and J lost 3 bases, with 18 bases between them. CDR3 length: 17 amino acids. Germline loops: CDR1 MNHEY, CDR2 SVGAGI. The CDR3 protein is CASSYSAGLANLYEQYF. CDR3 nucleotides: TGTGCCAGCAGTTACTCCGCAGGGCTAGCGAACCTCTACGAGCAGTACTTC.

This rearrangement joins TRBV6-2 or TRBV6-3 to TRBJ1-1; D is unresolved. The germline V and J ends were trimmed by 7 bases and 5 bases, with 14 bases remaining between them. The CDR3 extends over 13 amino acids. Looked up from germline, CDR1 is MNHEY and CDR2 is SVGEGT. The CDR3 coding sequence is TGTGCCAGCAAACCAGGAGAGTCGACTGAAGCTTTCTTT. Its protein product is CASKPGESTEAFF.

This clonotype was counted only a few times. The rearrangement uses TRBV6-6 and TRBJ2-4; the D is unclear. The CDR3 extends over 15 amino acids. Trimming left V 3 bases short and J 0 bases short, with 9 bases between. Per the germline V gene, CDR1 is MNHNY and CDR2 is SVGAGI (reference sequence). In DNA, the CDR3 is TGTGCCAGCAGTTATTTAAGTTCAGCCAAAAACATTCAGTACTTC. Protein: CASSYLSSAKNIQYF.

The rearrangement joins TRBV9 to TRBJ1-1, with D unresolved. This CDR3 has 13 residues. CDR1 is SGDLS, CDR2 YYNGEE, per germline. The ends were cut back, 0 bases at V and 8 bases at J, with 11 bases in the middle. The CDR3 coding sequence is TGTGCCAGCAGCGTAGAGGACGGGCCCGAAGCTTTCTTT. Amino acids: CASSVEDGPEAFF.

This clonotype was detected only a few times. This chain connects TRBV29-1 to TRBJ2-1, with D perhaps matching TRBD2 (6 bases). Per germline, CDR1 SQVTM and CDR2 ANQGSEA. This CDR3 has 15 residues. V was shortened by 4 bases and J by 11 bases, with 24 bases between the two germline ends. The CDR3 DNA sequence: TGCAGCGTTGGGGACCGGGACTCCCAGTTAGGGAAGCAGTTCTTC. Its protein is CSVGDRDSQLGKQFF.

The rearrangement uses TRBV12-3 or TRBV12-4 and TRBJ2-7, with 10 nucleotides matching TRBD1. The end of the DNA is better explained by TRBJ2-4, so the J call may be wrong. This CDR3 comprises 17 residues. The CDR3 DNA is TGTGCCAGCAGTTCAACCCGCCGGGACAGGGGAAAAAACATTCAGTACTTC. Translating it yields CASSSTRRDRGKNIQYF.